A selection of T cell receptor beta chains follows, all from one sample in a study of blood T cells in healthy people across ages. TCRdb processed the 5' RACE reads anew with MiXCR; each CDR3 protein has one entry. Of around 990,000 distinct CDR3 sequences listed, under 30% are singletons. The sample was also linked to a second study, of T cells of mothers and their children.

The sequenced sample consisted of blood. These receptors were taken from a girl aged 2-10 years in good health. CDR3s include the opening cysteine and the closing phenylalanine or tryptophan. The D gene is left open where the match is weak. Clone size, where shown, is once, few, many, or a class for clones that have expanded.

>TRBJ1-1|TRBD1|12|few|TRBV12-3/TRBV12-4
CASVRTGTEAFF
TGTGCCAGTGTCAGGACAGGGACTGAAGCTTTCTTT
>TRBJ2-6|NA|14|NA|TRBV19
CASWDLAGANVLTF
TGTGCCAGTTGGGATTTGGCCGGGGCCAACGTCCTGACTTTC
>TRBJ2-2|TRBD2|15|NA|TRBV12-3/TRBV12-4
CASRLLAANTGELFF
TGTGCCAGCAGACTCCTAGCGGCGAACACCGGGGAGCTGTTTTTT
>TRBJ1-5|NA|14|NA|TRBV7-8
CASSPSGSNQPQHF
TGTGCCAGCAGCCCCTCTGGGAGCAATCAGCCCCAGCATTTT
>TRBJ1-1|NA|13|NA|TRBV6-1
CASTPRQNTEAFF
TGTGCCAGCACCCCCAGACAGAACACTGAAGCTTTCTTT
>TRBJ2-2|NA|14|NA|TRBV7-2
CASSPPPDTGELFF
TGTGCCAGCAGCCCGCCCCCAGACACCGGGGAGCTGTTTTTT
>TRBJ2-5|NA|12|few|TRBV18
CASSPGQETRYF
TGTGCCAGCTCACCAGGGCAAGAGACCCGGTACTTC
>TRBJ1-3|NA|15|NA|TRBV28
CASSLPTGYGNTIYF
TGTGCCAGCAGCTTACCTACAGGGTACGGAAACACCATATATTTT
>TRBJ2-3|TRBD2|15|many|TRBV7-2
CASSLAGQSTDTQYF
TGTGCCAGCAGCCTAGCGGGACAGAGCACAGATACGCAGTATTTT
>TRBJ2-5|NA|15|NA|TRBV5-6
CASSFASGSEETQYF
TGTGCCAGCAGCTTCGCCTCCGGGTCTGAAGAGACCCAGTACTTC
>TRBJ2-7|NA|14|NA|TRBV7-7
CASSPSPGVYEQYF
TGTGCTAGCAGCCCAAGTCCCGGGGTCTACGAGCAGTACTTC
>TRBJ2-7|NA|16|NA|TRBV6-5
CASSYSITGPIYEQYF
TGTGCCAGCAGTTACTCGATCACAGGGCCAATCTACGAGCAGTACTTC
>TRBJ1-2|NA|16|few|TRBV7-9
CASSLGRGPGDYGYTF
TGCGCCAGCAGCTTAGGCCGTGGGCCCGGTGACTATGGCTACACCTTC
>TRBJ1-4|NA|15|few|TRBV9
CASSVAGPLREKLFF
TGTGCCAGCAGCGTAGCTGGTCCCCTGCGGGAAAAACTGTTTTTT
>TRBJ2-2|NA|16|NA|TRBV7-3
CASSLGPQGNTGELFF
TGTGCCAGCAGCTTAGGTCCCCAGGGCAACACCGGGGAGCTGTTTTTT
>TRBJ2-1|NA|13|NA|TRBV7-9
CASSPIPYNEQFF
TGTGCCAGCAGCCCCATCCCCTACAATGAGCAGTTCTTC
>TRBJ2-7|TRBD1|16|NA|TRBV28
CASSFSGTGFPYEQYF
TGTGCCAGCAGTTTCTCCGGGACAGGGTTCCCCTACGAGCAGTACTTC
>TRBJ2-1|TRBD2|18|NA|TRBV7-2
CASSLVTSGGVDASEQFF
TGTGCCAGCAGCTTAGTGACTAGCGGGGGTGTGGATGCGAGTGAGCAGTTCTTC
>TRBJ2-1|NA|16|few|TRBV7-2
CASSLGPGGGLNEQFF
TGTGCCAGCAGCTTAGGCCCGGGCGGGGGCCTCAATGAGCAGTTCTTC
>TRBJ2-1|TRBD2|14|NA|TRBV10-1
CASSEAGVLDEQFF
TGCGCCAGCAGTGAGGCGGGAGTGTTGGATGAGCAGTTCTTC
>TRBJ2-4|NA|15|NA|TRBV29-1
CSAVGADLAKNIQYF
TGCAGCGCTGTAGGGGCAGACCTAGCCAAAAACATTCAGTACTTC
>TRBJ2-5|NA|16|few|TRBV2
CASRAEARPGGETQYF
TGTGCCAGCAGAGCCGAAGCCCGACCAGGGGGGGAGACCCAGTACTTC
>TRBJ2-7|NA|11|NA|TRBV29-1
CSVGLVGDENF
TGCAGCGTTGGATTGGTCGGTGATGAAAACTTC
>TRBJ2-5|NA|13|NA|TRBV5-6
CASSLQGWETQYF
TGTGCCAGCAGCTTGCAGGGATGGGAGACCCAGTACTTC
>TRBJ2-3|NA|15|few|TRBV6-2/TRBV6-3
CASSYRDPLADTQYF
TGTGCCAGCAGTTACCGGGACCCCTTGGCAGATACGCAGTATTTT
>TRBJ2-1|NA|15|NA|TRBV20-1
CSVGMVSGYYNEQFF
TGCAGTGTAGGGATGGTTAGCGGCTATTACAATGAGCAGTTCTTC
>TRBJ2-1|TRBD2|17|NA|TRBV15
CATSRGPTSGSYNEQFF
TGTGCCACCAGCAGAGGTCCGACTAGCGGGAGTTACAATGAGCAGTTCTTC
>TRBJ1-2|NA|12|few|TRBV29-1
CSARTEPYGYTF
TGCAGCGCCCGGACAGAGCCCTATGGCTACACCTTC
>TRBJ2-3|NA|16|NA|TRBV2
CASSESGVPSTDTQYF
TGTGCCAGCAGTGAGTCAGGGGTTCCCAGCACAGATACGCAGTATTTT
>TRBJ1-3|NA|14|few|TRBV15
CATSGTESGNTIYF
TGTGCCACCAGCGGCACAGAGAGTGGAAACACCATATATTTT
>TRBJ2-5|TRBD2|15|NA|TRBV27
CASSRLAGGKETQYF
TGTGCCAGCAGTCGGCTAGCGGGGGGAAAAGAGACCCAGTACTTC
>TRBJ1-1|NA|15|NA|TRBV7-2
CASSLFQGKGTEAFF
TGTGCCAGCAGCCTGTTCCAGGGGAAGGGGACTGAAGCTTTCTTT
>TRBJ2-7|NA|14|few|TRBV11-2
CASSLIKGPYEQYF
TGTGCCAGCAGCTTAATTAAGGGCCCCTACGAGCAGTACTTC
>TRBJ2-1|TRBD2|17|many|TRBV27
CASSLPSAGTSYNEQFF
TGTGCCAGCAGTTTACCCTCAGCGGGGACCTCCTACAATGAGCAGTTCTTC
>TRBJ2-2|TRBD2|17|NA|TRBV9
CASSPSSSGGLPGELFF
TGTGCCAGCAGCCCCAGTTCTAGCGGGGGGTTACCCGGGGAGCTGTTTTTT
>TRBJ2-1|NA|14|NA|TRBV2
CASRGRGAAFEQFF
TGTGCCAGCAGGGGGAGGGGGGCGGCGTTTGAGCAGTTCTTC
>TRBJ1-5|NA|15|NA|TRBV20-1
CSAYEQGLRTDTQHF
TGCAGTGCTTATGAGCAGGGACTTAGAACAGATACGCAGCATTTT
>TRBJ2-2|NA|15|NA|TRBV4-1
CASSQGAPNTGELFF
TGCGCCAGCAGCCAAGGTGCACCGAACACCGGGGAGCTGTTTTTT
>TRBJ2-6|NA|15|few|TRBV18
CASSSSSGGANVLTF
TGTGCCAGCTCAAGCTCTTCTGGTGGGGCCAACGTCCTGACTTTC
>TRBJ2-5|NA|14|NA|TRBV6-5
CASSPQPSQVVLFF
TGTGCCAGCAGTCCGCAACCCTCACAGGTTGTGTTGTTCTTC
>TRBJ2-5|TRBD2|16|NA|TRBV29-1
CSVGLAGPTYQETQYF
TGCAGCGTTGGACTAGCGGGGCCTACGTACCAAGAGACCCAGTACTTC
>TRBJ2-1|TRBD2|18|NA|TRBV27
CASSPFRLAGGSYNEQFF
TGTGCCAGCAGTCCCTTCCGACTAGCGGGGGGTTCCTACAATGAGCAGTTCTTC
>TRBJ2-5|NA|12|few|TRBV29-1
CSIGIQTETQYF
TGCAGCATCGGGATCCAGACAGAGACCCAGTACTTC
>TRBJ2-4|NA|15|NA|TRBV28
CASSFPTGAQNIQYF
TGTGCCAGCAGTTTTCCCACGGGAGCCCAAAACATTCAGTACTTC
>TRBJ1-5|TRBD1|18|NA|TRBV27
CASSSYRDRGLTNQPQHF
TGTGCCAGCAGTTCATACCGGGACAGGGGGCTTACCAATCAGCCCCAGCATTTT
>TRBJ2-1|TRBD2|17|NA|TRBV14
CASSQDPSGIPYNEQFF
TGTGCCAGCAGCCAAGATCCTAGCGGGATCCCCTACAATGAGCAGTTCTTC
>TRBJ2-1|TRBD1|16|NA|TRBV3-1
CASSPLRGRINNEQFF
TGTGCCAGCAGCCCCCTTAGGGGGCGAATTAACAATGAGCAGTTCTTC
>TRBJ2-7|NA|17|NA|TRBV6-2/TRBV6-3
CASSYQDEDISSYEQYF
TGTGCCAGCAGTTACCAGGACGAAGATATAAGCTCCTACGAGCAGTACTTC
>TRBJ2-1|NA|14|NA|TRBV27
CASRGLDTLNEQFF
TGTGCCAGCAGGGGCCTAGATACTCTGAATGAGCAGTTCTTC
>TRBJ1-1|NA|14|few|TRBV7-9
CASSFNAADTEAFF
TGTGCCAGCAGCTTTAATGCAGCCGACACTGAAGCTTTCTTT
>TRBJ1-4|TRBD1|16|NA|TRBV6-6
CASVAGTGLSNEKLFF
TGTGCCAGCGTTGCCGGGACAGGGTTATCTAATGAAAAACTGTTTTTT
>TRBJ2-5|NA|15|few|TRBV6-1
CASQTWDQNEETQYF
TGTGCCTCTCAAACCTGGGACCAAAACGAAGAGACCCAGTACTTC
>TRBJ2-3|TRBD2|16|few|TRBV7-2
CASSLAAGGPEDTQYF
TGCGCCAGCAGCTTAGCTGCGGGAGGGCCTGAAGATACGCAGTATTTT
>TRBJ2-1|NA|18|NA|TRBV5-1
CASSLAISNRRNDNEQFF
TGCGCCAGCAGCTTGGCCATAAGTAACAGGAGAAACGACAATGAGCAGTTCTTC
>TRBJ2-7|NA|12|NA|TRBV28
CASGDTNYEQYF
TGTGCCAGCGGGGACACCAACTACGAGCAGTACTTC
>TRBJ2-7|TRBD2|17|few|TRBV7-9
CASSPTSLAGEVDEQYF
TGTGCCAGCAGCCCCACCTCTTTAGCGGGAGAGGTCGACGAGCAGTACTTC
>TRBJ2-1|TRBD1|16|NA|TRBV4-1
CASSQWPGTASNEQFF
TGCGCCAGCAGCCAATGGCCCGGGACAGCTTCCAATGAGCAGTTCTTC